The T cell receptor (beta chain) described here comes from a study of T cells in Graves' hyperthyroidism and ophthalmopathy. Amplification yielded TCR beta CDR3 regions, with RNA transcripts as the source. First-round RT-PCR of the TCR CDR3 relied on the HTBI primer set. TCRdb processed the multiplex PCR reads anew with MiXCR; each CDR3 protein has one entry. The sample lists under 300,000 distinct CDR3 sequences; roughly 13% were seen once. CDR1 and CDR2 from the germline V gene are SNHLY and FYNNEI. V lost 3 bases and J 6 bases, leaving 13 bases between the germline ends. The CDR3 runs 14 residues. This clonotype was seen ten or more times. In patients aged 18 to 65, hyperthyroidism was newly diagnosed, with duration under 2 months.

This clonotype was obtained from a woman in her thirties or forties with Graves' hyperthyroidism. The chain carries TRBV2 and TRBJ2-3; D is unresolved. Sequencing input: blood. The CDR3 DNA is TGTGCCAGCAGTGAGATAGCCACAGAGGATACGCAGTATTTT. Translation gives CASSEIATEDTQYF.